A single sample gave rise to the 22 T cell receptor beta chains below, sequenced in a study of vaccination and CD4 T cells after COVID-19. As for treatment: approximately 11-day PBMC culture with coronavirus spike peptide pools or control peptides (ViraFEST assay). With the Oncomine TCR Beta short-read assay, DNA from cultured CD4+ T cells was sequenced. Each CDR3 protein is one row after TCRdb ran MiXCR on the PCR reads. The table has around 25,000 distinct CDR3 sequences, about 40% seen once; the top ten hold roughly 7.8%. These TCRs' antigens remain unknown. Sequenced input: CD4+ T cells from blood, cultured in vitro. The receptors shown here come from a human donor who had recovered from COVID-19.

The rearrangement uses TRBV4-2 and TRBJ2-3; 10 bases agree with TRBD2. CDR1 and CDR2 from the germline V gene are LGHNA and YNFKEQ. Trimming took 0 bases from V and 6 from J; bases not matched to a gene: 9. This CDR3 has 17 residues. CDR3 protein: CASSQDGSGGARDTQYF. CDR3 DNA: TGTGCCAGCAGCCAAGATGGAAGCGGGGGGGCCAGGGATACGCAGTATTTT.

This chain connects TRBV7-3 to TRBJ2-1; D not certain. Germline values: CDR1 SGHTA, CDR2 FQGTGA. With 1 base removed from V and 7 bases from J, the gap between germline ends came to 5 bases. This CDR3 region has 12 residues. CDR3 loop: CASSLRPNEQFF. CDR3 sequence (DNA): TGTGCCAGCAGCTTAAGGCCGAATGAGCAGTTCTTC. Drawing the rest from reference TRBV7-3 and TRBJ2-1, the complete variable domain is GAGVSQTPSNKVTEKGKYVELRCDPISGHTALYWYRQSLGQGPEFLIYFQGTGAADDSGLPNDRFFAVRPEGSVSTLKIQRTERGDSAVYLCASSLRPNEQFFGPGTRLTVL.

CDR3 sequence: CSAREEKRISTDTQYF. CDR3 bases: TGCAGTGCTAGAGAAGAGAAGCGGATAAGCACAGATACGCAGTATTTT. This chain links TRBV20-1 with TRBJ2-3; the D gene is possibly TRBD2 (5 bases). Germline CDR1 and CDR2: DFQATT and SNEGSKA (reference sequence). V lost 0 bases, J lost 0 bases, and 13 bases lay in between. The CDR3 contains 16 residues.

The V gene is TRBV28, the J gene TRBJ2-7, with D perhaps TRBD1 or TRBD2 (8 bases each). CDR3 size: 14 residues. V was shortened by 8 bases and J by 3 bases, with 17 bases between the two germline ends. Germline V gene lookup returns CDR1 MDHEN and CDR2 SYDVKM. Here the CDR3 DNA reads TGTGCCAGCGAGGCGGGAGGACAGGGCTACGAGCAGTACTTC. It encodes CASEAGGQGYEQYF.

V usage is TRBV12-3 or TRBV12-4 and J usage is TRBJ1-1; 9 bases align to TRBD1. Trimming removed 5 bases from V and 8 bases from J; junction bases left unmatched: 6. This CDR3 spans 13 amino acids. CDR3 in DNA: TGTGCCAGCAGTACGGGACAGGGTTTAGAAGCTTTCTTT. It translates to CASSTGQGLEAFF.

In DNA, the CDR3 is TGTGCCAGCAGTGTAGCGGTGCAGTTCTTC. Encoded protein: CASSVAVQFF. The chain has TRBV6-1 and TRBJ2-1, with D maybe TRBD2 (6 bases). From germline, CDR1 is MNHNS and CDR2 SASEGT. Trimming pared 4 bases from V and 12 bases from J, leaving 7 bases between. This CDR3 contains 10 residues.

This chain links TRBV20-1 with TRBJ1-2; D not resolved. Germline V gene data show CDR1 as DFQATT and CDR2 as SNEGSKA (reference sequence). The CDR3 runs 16 residues. V was trimmed by 6 bases and J by 5 bases, leaving 25 bases between them. The CDR3 loop reads CSAAPLDSSHAYGYTF. Written as DNA, the CDR3 is TGCAGTGCCGCTCCCCTGGATTCATCACATGCTTATGGCTACACCTTC.

The gene calls are TRBV7-8 and TRBJ1-4, with D hard to call. This CDR3 contains 15 residues. The germline CDR1 and CDR2 sequences are SGHVS and FQNEAQ. V gave up 1 base and J gave up 5 bases, with 11 bases separating them. For the CDR3, the DNA is TGTGCCAGCAGCTTAGTAAGGGTCCCGAATGAAAAACTGTTTTTT. Translation gives CASSLVRVPNEKLFF.

V usage is TRBV21-1 and J usage is TRBJ1-6. TRBV21-1 is flagged as a pseudogene. There are 14 residues in the CDR3. The CDR3 loop is CASSKVRGHSPLHF. CDR3 DNA: TGTGCCAGCAGCAAAGTTAGAGGGCACTCACCCCTCCACTTT.

The chain joins TRBV6-5 to TRBJ1-5; tentative D call: TRBD1 (6 bases). V was shortened by 0 bases and J by 5 bases, with 14 bases between the two germline ends. Germline lookup yields CDR1 MNHEY and CDR2 SVGAGI. CDR3 length: 16 amino acids. CDR3 bases: TGTGCCAGCAGTTACTCCTACCTAGGGGGAGATCAGCCCCAGCATTTT. It specifies CASSYSYLGGDQPQHF.

This clonotype was observed a few times. The rearrangement uses TRBV28 and TRBJ1-2; D unresolved. This CDR3 contains 12 residues. The germline V gene encodes CDR1 MDHEN and CDR2 SYDVKM. The V end was cut by 7 bases, the J end by 6 bases, with 12 bases between. The CDR3 coding sequence is TGTGCCAGCACCGACCGAGGCAATGGCTACACCTTC. Its protein is CASTDRGNGYTF.

The rearrangement uses TRBV10-3 and TRBJ2-3; TRBD1 aligns across 9 bases. The ends lost 4 bases at V and 0 bases at J; junction bases unmatched: 11. This CDR3 is built from 18 residues. Germline CDR1 ENHRY, CDR2 SYGVKD. The CDR3 DNA reads as TGTGCCATCAGTGCAGGGACAGGGATGGGCTCTAGCACAGATACGCAGTATTTT. Its translation is CAISAGTGMGSSTDTQYF.

This chain uses TRBV20-1 with TRBJ2-5; TRBD2 agrees at 10 bases. This CDR3 is built from 13 residues. J was trimmed by 1 base and V by 5 bases; bases with no gene match: 1. Germline-derived CDR1 and CDR2 are DFQATT and SNEGSKA (reference sequence). The CDR3 loop reads CSAPSGSQETQYF. CDR3 sequence (DNA): TGCAGTGCTCCTAGCGGGAGCCAAGAGACCCAGTACTTC.

The V and J genes are TRBV2 and TRBJ1-6; 8 nucleotides match TRBD1. CDR1 and CDR2 (germline): SNHLY, FYNNEI. V lost 6 bases to trimming and J lost 6 bases; unmatched junction nucleotides: 4. This CDR3 region has 14 residues. Here the CDR3 reads CASRAQGGNSPLHF. DNA for the CDR3: TGTGCCAGCAGGGCACAGGGGGGTAATTCACCCCTCCACTTT.

This chain links TRBV28 with TRBJ2-3; TRBD1 matches at 9 bases. CDR1 is MDHEN, CDR2 SYDVKM, per germline. V shed 4 bases and J 4 bases; nucleotides not matched to a gene: 9. This CDR3 comprises 16 residues. The CDR3 loop reads CASSSSGTGYADTQYF. DNA for the CDR3: TGTGCCAGCAGTTCCTCTGGGACAGGGTATGCAGATACGCAGTATTTT.

This chain uses TRBV6-1 with TRBJ1-6; D gene uncertain. There are 15 residues in the CDR3. CDR1 and CDR2 (germline): MNHNS, SASEGT. V lost 5 bases to trimming and J lost 4 bases, with 12 bases between them. The CDR3 sequence: CASSRIGPYNSPLHF. The CDR3, as DNA: TGTGCCAGCAGTAGGATTGGCCCATATAATTCACCCCTCCACTTT.

The chain uses TRBV6-1 and TRBJ2-3; 11 bases align to TRBD1. J gave up 2 bases and V 4 bases, and 5 bases lay outside the gene matches. This CDR3 has 16 amino acids. CDR1 MNHNS and CDR2 SASEGT come from the germline V gene. The CDR3 protein is CASSAGTGGLTDTQYF. DNA for the CDR3: TGTGCCAGCAGTGCCGGGACAGGGGGTCTCACAGATACGCAGTATTTT.

This clonotype was detected a few times. V gene TRBV27 combines with J gene TRBJ2-5, with a possible D match to TRBD2 (6 bases). The CDR3 consists of 12 residues. Trimming removed 10 bases at V and 1 base at J, with 10 bases between. Germline V gene data show CDR1 as MNHEY and CDR2 as SMNVEV (reference sequence). The DNA for the CDR3 is TGTGCCAACGGGACTCCCCAAGAGACCCAGTACTTC. Amino acids: CANGTPQETQYF.

CDR3 nucleotides: TGTGCCAGCAGCGACAGGAGCTACGAGCAGTACTTC. This gives the protein CASSDRSYEQYF. The chain links TRBV2 to TRBJ2-1; D is perhaps TRBD1 (6 bases). The end of the DNA fits TRBJ2-7 better, so the J call may be wrong. The CDR3 spans 12 residues. Germline values: CDR1 SNHLY, CDR2 FYNNEI.

V usage is TRBV7-2 and J usage is TRBJ2-3; D not resolved. The length of the CDR3 is 12 residues. Germline V gene sequence: CDR1 SGHTA, CDR2 FQGNSA. V dropped 4 bases and J dropped 6 bases, with 8 bases sitting between them. The DNA for the CDR3 is TGTGCCAGCAGCTCCTACGGTGATACGCAGTATTTT. It translates to CASSSYGDTQYF.

J is TRBJ1-3 and V is TRBV11-2; possible D gene TRBD1, 6 bases. The CDR3 contains 15 residues. V lost 6 bases, J lost 2 bases, and 14 bases lay in between. Looked up from germline, CDR1 is SGHAT and CDR2 is FQNNGV. CDR3 loop: CASRRIQGTGNTIYF. CDR3 bases: TGTGCCAGCAGACGCATACAGGGAACTGGAAACACCATATATTTT.

The V gene is TRBV28, the J gene TRBJ2-3, with TRBD2 identical over 7 bases. The CDR3 is 15 residues long. The germline V gene encodes CDR1 MDHEN and CDR2 SYDVKM. The ends lost 7 bases at V and 1 base at J; junction bases unmatched: 8. CDR3 in amino acids: CASNSAGEGTDTQYF. In DNA, the CDR3 is TGTGCCAGCAATTCCGCGGGAGAGGGCACAGATACGCAGTATTTT. Drawing the rest from reference TRBV28 and TRBJ2-3, the complete variable domain is DVKVTQSSRYLVKRTGEKVFLECVQDMDHENMFWYRQDPGLGLRLIYFSYDVKMKEKGDIPEGYSVSREKKERFSLILESASTNQTSMYLCASNSAGEGTDTQYFGPGTRLTVL.